The 31 T cell receptor beta chains listed next were all sequenced from one sample in a study of T cell responses to AZD1222 COVID-19 vaccine. Sequencing was performed with immunoSEQ multiplex PCR; in TCRdb, only in-frame clones are kept and a portion is missing. The sample includes roughly 120,000 clones, approximately 94% of them seen just once. Material: peripheral blood, obtained on day 0 of AZD1222 vaccination. These receptors all come from an adult in good health.

The V and J genes are TRBV5-6 and TRBJ2-1, with 7 positions matching TRBD2. Germline lookup yields CDR1 SGHDT and CDR2 YYEEEE. V was pared by 4 bases and J by 0 bases, with 4 bases of the junction left unmatched. CDR3 length equals 15 residues. The CDR3 bases are TGTGCCAGCAGCCCATGGACTAGCTCCTACAATGAGCAGTTCTTC. Protein product: CASSPWTSSYNEQFF.

The chain combines TRBV5-6 with TRBJ2-7, with TRBD1 matching 10 bases. The CDR3 covers 16 residues. The V gene's germline CDR1 is SGHDT and CDR2 YYEEEE. V was pared by 0 bases and J by 4 bases, with 7 bases of the junction left unmatched. CDR3 residues: CASSLGLWGQGYEQYF. The CDR3 DNA follows: TGTGCCAGCAGCTTGGGCCTGTGGGGACAGGGGTACGAGCAGTACTTC.

V usage is TRBV28 and J usage is TRBJ1-4; D not resolved. In germline, CDR1 is MDHEN, CDR2 SYDVKM. There are 13 residues in the CDR3. The ends were cut back, 8 bases at V and 7 bases at J, with 14 bases in the middle. The CDR3: CASWGGSGEKLFF. The CDR3 DNA follows: TGTGCCAGCTGGGGAGGGTCGGGTGAAAAACTGTTTTTT.

The chain has TRBV28 and TRBJ1-5, with TRBD1 as a possible D gene (5 bases). Trimming removed 6 bases from V and 0 bases from J, with 12 bases in between. Germline CDR1 is MDHEN and CDR2 is SYDVKM. CDR3 length equals 15 residues. CDR3 in amino acids: CASSPQTGSNQPQHF. The CDR3 DNA reads TGTGCCAGCAGCCCTCAAACAGGTAGCAATCAGCCCCAGCATTTT.

The chain joins TRBV5-4 to TRBJ1-2, with D unresolved. CDR3 length: 15 residues. With 0 bases removed from V and 3 bases from J, the gap between germline ends came to 12 bases. Germline CDR1 and CDR2: SGHNT and YYREEE (reference sequence). The CDR3 sequence: CASSLGGFPDYGYTF. In DNA, the CDR3 is TGTGCCAGCAGCTTGGGAGGTTTTCCAGACTATGGCTACACCTTC.

The V and J genes are TRBV28 and TRBJ2-1; TRBD2 aligns across 11 bases. The CDR3 contains 13 residues. The trim removed 10 bases at V and 8 bases at J, leaving 7 bases unmatched. The germline V gene encodes CDR1 MDHEN and CDR2 SYDVKM. CDR3: CATLAGGPDEQFF. CDR3 DNA sequence: TGTGCCACCTTAGCGGGAGGGCCCGATGAGCAGTTCTTC. Full variable domain (rest looked up from reference TRBV28 and TRBJ2-1): DVKVTQSSRYLVKRTGEKVFLECVQDMDHENMFWYRQDPGLGLRLIYFSYDVKMKEKGDIPEGYSVSREKKERFSLILESASTNQTSMYLCATLAGGPDEQFFGPGTRLTVL.

The CDR3 bases are TGTGCCAGCAGCTTCGGTGAGCGGGGTAGCACAGATACGCAGTATTTT. This encodes CASSFGERGSTDTQYF. The chain links TRBV7-3 to TRBJ2-3; 7 bases agree with TRBD2. The germline V gene has CDR1 SGHTA and CDR2 FQGTGA. J lost 0 bases, V lost 3 bases, and 6 bases had no gene match. This CDR3 has 16 residues.

The chain recombines TRBV6-1 with TRBJ2-7; unclear D gene. Germline V gene data show CDR1 as MNHNS and CDR2 as SASEGT. V lost 2 bases to trimming and J lost 4 bases, with 9 bases between them. The CDR3 has 13 amino acids. CDR3 residues: CASSEQADYEQYF. As DNA, the CDR3 is TGTGCCAGCAGTGAACAGGCAGATTACGAGCAGTACTTC.

The chain uses TRBV7-8 and TRBJ1-3; D may be TRBD1 (5 bases). The CDR3 spans 18 residues. Germline V CDR1 and CDR2: SGHVS, FQNEAQ. Trimming removed 5 bases from V and 4 bases from J, with 24 bases in between. CDR3 sequence: CASSGGTAISGPGNTIYF. CDR3 DNA: TGTGCCAGCAGCGGAGGGACGGCTATCTCTGGACCCGGAAACACCATATATTTT.

This chain connects TRBV3-1 (or the pseudogene TRBV3-2) to TRBJ1-1, with D tentatively TRBD1 (6 bases). The CDR3 covers 14 residues. The germline gives CDR1 LGHDT, CDR2 YNNKEL (reference sequence). Trimming took off 2 bases at V and 8 bases at J, with 15 bases between the two ends. CDR3 DNA sequence: TGTGCCAGCAGCCAAAATACAGGGAAGAAGGAAGCTTTCTTT. This codes for CASSQNTGKKEAFF.

This clone appeared a few times. This chain links TRBV18 with TRBJ2-7; D unclear. V lost 2 bases to trimming and J lost 1 base, with 9 bases between them. The germline gives CDR1 KGHSH, CDR2 LQKENI. CDR3 length: 14 amino acids. The CDR3 DNA is TGTGCCAGCTCACCAGAAGTGGAGTCCTACGAGCAGTACTTC. This translates into CASSPEVESYEQYF.

The chain employs TRBV4-1 and TRBJ1-2, with D perhaps matching TRBD1 (5 bases). Germline V lookup: CDR1 MGHRA, CDR2 YSYEKL. With 7 bases removed from V and 6 bases from J, the gap between germline ends came to 21 bases. This CDR3 is built from 15 residues. CDR3 nucleotides: TGCGCCAGCACCCTCCGGGACTCCCCCCGGGATGGCTACACCTTC. Its protein product is CASTLRDSPRDGYTF.

V and J are TRBV30 and TRBJ1-1; possible D gene TRBD1, 5 bases. V lost 2 bases to trimming and J lost 3 bases, with 16 bases between them. The CDR3 sequence is 15 residues long. In germline, CDR1 is GTSNPN, CDR2 SVGIG (reference sequence). CDR3 nucleotides: TGTGCCTGGAGTTCATCAACACAGGCGTACACTGAAGCTTTCTTT. Protein sequence: CAWSSSTQAYTEAFF.

A note on this clone: One junction end does not reproduce the germline sequence, and a read error may be involved. V is TRBV19 and J is TRBJ2-3, with TRBD1 matching over 7 bases. The CDR3 has 14 amino acids. The germline V gene encodes CDR1 LNHDA and CDR2 SQIVND (reference sequence). CDR3 sequence reads: CASSIENRGDPQYF. CDR3 nucleotides: TGTGCCAGTAGTATAGAAAACAGGGGAGATCCGCAGTATTTT.

V gene TRBV21-1 combines with J gene TRBJ2-1; the DNA was not used to check the table's D call, TRBD1. TRBV21-1 is flagged as a pseudogene. This CDR3 contains 12 residues. This CDR3 reads CASSKGGSWQFF. Here the CDR3 DNA reads TGTGCCAGCAGCAAAGGGGGCTCGTGGCAGTTCTTC.

V is TRBV28 and J is TRBJ2-1; D is undetermined. The CDR3 is made up of 14 amino acids. The germline V and J ends were trimmed by 7 bases and 0 bases, with 10 bases remaining between them. The germline gives CDR1 MDHEN, CDR2 SYDVKM. The CDR3 region is CASNRPSSYNEQFF. The CDR3 DNA sequence: TGTGCCAGCAACCGACCGAGCTCCTACAATGAGCAGTTCTTC.

The V call is TRBV6-5, the J call TRBJ2-1, with D possibly being TRBD1 or TRBD2 (5 bases each). V was cut by 2 bases and J by 5 bases, with 10 bases left in between. CDR1 and CDR2 from the germline V gene are MNHEY and SVGAGI. This CDR3 contains 14 residues. CDR3 coding DNA: TGTGCCAGCAGTTACGGGACGGATAACAATGAGCAGTTCTTC. Translation: CASSYGTDNNEQFF.

The chain joins TRBV10-3 to TRBJ1-1; D is perhaps TRBD1 (5 bases). The CDR3 has 15 residues. The V gene lost 6 bases and the J gene lost 1 base, with 15 bases spanning the gap. CDR1 ENHRY and CDR2 SYGVKD come from the germline V gene. DNA for the CDR3: TGTGCCATCAGCGAGGCGGGGGGTGAGAACACTGAAGCTTTCTTT. Its translation: CAISEAGGENTEAFF.

This rearrangement joins TRBV19 to TRBJ1-2; D is ambiguous. With 11 bases removed from V and 3 bases from J, the gap between germline ends came to 13 bases. Germline V gene sequence: CDR1 LNHDA, CDR2 SQIVND (reference sequence). The CDR3 length is 12 residues. CDR3 coding DNA: TGTGCCTCTTTAGGCCGGGACTATGGCTACACCTTC. Translating gives CASLGRDYGYTF.

The rearrangement joins TRBV19 to TRBJ1-5; weak D call: TRBD1 (6 bases). The germline V and J ends were trimmed by 6 bases and 0 bases, with 12 bases remaining between them. CDR3 length: 15 amino acids. From germline, CDR1 is LNHDA and CDR2 SQIVND (reference sequence). The CDR3 DNA reads as TGTGCCAGTAGCACGGACAGCTATAGCAATCAGCCCCAGCATTTT. Translation gives CASSTDSYSNQPQHF.

V gene TRBV2 combines with J gene TRBJ2-6; D call uncertain. The germline gives CDR1 SNHLY, CDR2 FYNNEI. The CDR3 is 17 amino acids. The germline V and J ends were trimmed by 7 bases and 0 bases, with 16 bases remaining between them. CDR3 in amino acids: CASMPVGGNSGANVLTF. The CDR3 DNA is TGTGCCAGCATGCCTGTAGGTGGGAACTCTGGGGCCAACGTCCTGACTTTC.

The V call is TRBV6-1, the J call TRBJ1-2; D call uncertain. CDR1 and CDR2 from the germline V gene are MNHNS and SASEGT. Trimming cost V 2 bases and J 2 bases, with 9 bases left between them. The CDR3 length is 14 residues. In DNA, the CDR3 is TGTGCCAGCAGTGAATCAGTACCCAACTATGGCTACACCTTC. As protein: CASSESVPNYGYTF.

Here the CDR3 reads CASSFRYQETQYF. CDR3 sequence (DNA): TGTGCCAGCAGCTTCAGGTACCAAGAGACCCAGTACTTC. The rearrangement joins TRBV5-8 to TRBJ2-5; D is unresolved. The CDR3 totals 13 residues. The germline gives CDR1 SGHTS, CDR2 YDEGEE. With 2 bases removed from V and 0 bases from J, the gap between germline ends came to 5 bases.

The chain couples TRBV5-1 to TRBJ1-1; no firm D call. CDR1 and CDR2 (germline): SGHRS, YFSETQ. The CDR3 has 15 residues. V was clipped by 4 bases and J by 7 bases, with 20 bases between them. CDR3 region: CASSTIRMEEGEAFF. As DNA, the CDR3 is TGCGCCAGCAGCACCATCAGAATGGAGGAAGGTGAAGCTTTCTTT. The full variable domain, completed using reference TRBV5-1 and TRBJ1-1, is KAGVTQTPRYLIKTRGQQVTLSCSPISGHRSVSWYQQTPGQGLQFLFEYFSETQRNKGNFPGRFSGRQFSNSRSEMNVSTLELGDSALYLCASSTIRMEEGEAFFGQGTRLTVV.

This chain connects TRBV2 to TRBJ2-7; D gene uncertain. The CDR3 is 13 residues long. V shed 6 bases and J shed 3 bases, with 12 bases lying between them. Germline V gene lookup returns CDR1 SNHLY and CDR2 FYNNEI. DNA of the CDR3: TGTGCCAGCAGGGCGACAAAGTACTACGAGCAGTACTTC. Amino acids: CASRATKYYEQYF.

The chain combines TRBV9 with TRBJ1-5; D ambiguous. Germline values: CDR1 SGDLS, CDR2 YYNGEE. With 0 bases removed from V and 3 bases from J, the gap between germline ends came to 4 bases. This CDR3 is 13 amino acids long. This CDR3 reads CASSVEINQPQHF. The CDR3 DNA follows: TGTGCCAGCAGCGTAGAAATCAATCAGCCCCAGCATTTT.

V gene TRBV12-5 combines with J gene TRBJ2-3, with D perhaps matching TRBD1 (5 bases). This CDR3 has 14 amino acids. Trimming pared 6 bases from V and 6 bases from J, leaving 16 bases between. Germline lookup yields CDR1 LGHNT and CDR2 FRNRAP. CDR3 region: CASGRTLSPDTQYF. CDR3 sequence (DNA): TGTGCTAGTGGCAGGACACTGAGCCCGGATACGCAGTATTTT.

The gene calls are TRBV15 and TRBJ1-1; 9 bases match TRBD1. V dropped 0 bases and J dropped 11; count of bases not matched to a gene: 7. The V gene's germline CDR1 is LNHNV and CDR2 YYDKDF (reference sequence). This CDR3 is 14 amino acids long. CDR3 sequence (DNA): TGTGCCACCAGCAGAGAGCGGGACAGGGAGTATGCTTTCTTT. Translated, it gives CATSRERDREYAFF.

The chain employs TRBV15 and TRBJ1-1; 10 bases agree with TRBD1. Germline V lookup: CDR1 LNHNV, CDR2 YYDKDF (reference sequence). After removal of 2 bases from V and 7 bases from J, the junction contained 7 bases not matched to a gene. The CDR3 covers 15 residues. The CDR3 loop reads CATSRSGTGVNEAFF. CDR3 nucleotides: TGTGCCACCAGCAGATCCGGGACAGGGGTTAATGAAGCTTTCTTT.

This sequence joins TRBV6-4 and TRBJ1-6, with a tentative D call TRBD1 (6 bases). The CDR3 length is 14 residues. The germline V and J ends were trimmed by 5 bases and 4 bases, with 9 bases remaining between them. Germline V gene lookup returns CDR1 MRHNA and CDR2 SNTAGT. The CDR3 sequence: CASSSDSYNSPLHF. Here the CDR3 DNA reads TGTGCCAGCAGTTCGGACAGTTATAATTCACCCCTCCACTTT.

J is TRBJ2-1 and V is TRBV29-1, with 11 bases lining up with TRBD2. Germline-derived CDR1 and CDR2 are SQVTM and ANQGSEA. With 5 bases clipped from V and 7 bases from J, the junction kept 16 bases outside the gene matches. The CDR3 has 17 residues. The CDR3 nucleotides read TGCAGCGTTCTCCTCTGGAAGACTAGCGGGGAGGGTAATGAGCAGTTCTTC. Protein product: CSVLLWKTSGEGNEQFF.